This T cell receptor beta chain was observed in a study of spatial heterogeneity in lung cancer. For the study at large: Consistently, beta-chain sequences turned up in larger numbers than alpha-chain sequences did.

The table lists this clonotype with many counts. TCR cDNA molecules were tagged individually, and each one carried a unique molecular identifier. TCRdb called the 5' RACE reads again in MiXCR, with one record for every CDR3 protein. The sample holds around 50,000 distinct CDR3 sequences, 6.5% to 8% seen once. Time point specified: sample taken at primary tumor resection. Whole RNA obtained from tumor, nontumor lung or frozen PBMC underwent sequencing without sorting. The donor group consisted of under 90 patients who had untreated, early-stage non-small cell lung cancer. Trimming took off 4 bases at V and 8 bases at J, with 17 bases between the two ends. Germline lookup yields CDR1 LGHDT and CDR2 YNNKEL (reference sequence). The CDR3 is made up of 15 amino acids.

This receptor was taken from a female donor with early-stage non-small cell lung cancer. This sequence joins TRBV3-1 and TRBJ1-4, with TRBD1 as a possible D gene (6 bases). The specimen comprised PBMCs, sampled at surgery. The CDR3, as DNA: TGTGCCAGCAGCCCCGTTTCCGGGGGCCGGGAAAAACTGTTTTTT. Translating it yields CASSPVSGGREKLFF.